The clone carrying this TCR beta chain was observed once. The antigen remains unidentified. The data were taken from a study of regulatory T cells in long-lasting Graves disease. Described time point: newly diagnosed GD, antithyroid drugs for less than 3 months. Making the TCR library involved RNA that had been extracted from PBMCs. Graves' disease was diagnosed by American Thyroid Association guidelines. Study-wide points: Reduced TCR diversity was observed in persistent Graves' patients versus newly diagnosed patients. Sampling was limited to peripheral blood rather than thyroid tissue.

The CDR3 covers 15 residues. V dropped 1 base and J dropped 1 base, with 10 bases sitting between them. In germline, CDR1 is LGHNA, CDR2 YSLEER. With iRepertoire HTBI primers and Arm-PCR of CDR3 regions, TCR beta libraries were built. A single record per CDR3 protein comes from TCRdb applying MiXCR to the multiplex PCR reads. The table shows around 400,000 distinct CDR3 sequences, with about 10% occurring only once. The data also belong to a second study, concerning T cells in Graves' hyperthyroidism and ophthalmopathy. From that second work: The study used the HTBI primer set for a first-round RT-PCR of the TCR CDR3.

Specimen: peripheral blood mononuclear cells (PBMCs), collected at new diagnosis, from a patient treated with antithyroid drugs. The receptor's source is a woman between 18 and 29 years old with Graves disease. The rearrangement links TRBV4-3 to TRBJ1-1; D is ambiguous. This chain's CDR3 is CASSQVPAGNTEAFF. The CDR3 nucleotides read TGCGCCAGCAGCCAAGTTCCCGCCGGGAACACTGAAGCTTTCTTT.